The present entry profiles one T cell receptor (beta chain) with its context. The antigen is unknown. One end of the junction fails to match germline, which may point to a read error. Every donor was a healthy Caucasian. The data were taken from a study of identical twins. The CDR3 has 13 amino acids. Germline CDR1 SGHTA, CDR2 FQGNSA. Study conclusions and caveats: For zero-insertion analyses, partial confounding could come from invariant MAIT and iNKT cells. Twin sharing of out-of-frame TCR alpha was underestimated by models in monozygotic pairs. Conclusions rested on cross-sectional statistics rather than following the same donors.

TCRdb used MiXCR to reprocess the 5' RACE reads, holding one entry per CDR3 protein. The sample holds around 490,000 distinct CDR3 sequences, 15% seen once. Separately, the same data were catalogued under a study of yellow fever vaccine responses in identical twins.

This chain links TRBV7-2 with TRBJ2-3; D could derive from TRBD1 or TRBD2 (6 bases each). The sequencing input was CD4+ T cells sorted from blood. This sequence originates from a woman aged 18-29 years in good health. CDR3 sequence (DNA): TGTGCCAGCAGCTTAGTGGCCGGGGGCGGGATAGTTTTT. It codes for CASSLVAGGGIVF.